A single sample gave rise to the 27 T cell receptor beta chains below, sequenced in a study of blood T cell repertoires in COVID-19. TCRdb's copy holds only in-frame clones and misses some; the assay was immunoSEQ multiplex PCR. The repertoire consists of 65,000 to 100,000 clones, with roughly 87% occurring once and the leading ten covering 8.5% to 10%. Material for sequencing was peripheral blood. These receptors were taken from a man between 45 and 60 years old with acute or convalescent COVID-19.

The chain links TRBV3-1 (or the pseudogene TRBV3-2) to TRBJ2-5; TRBD2 matches 11 bases. Looked up from germline, CDR1 is LGHDT and CDR2 is YNNKEL (reference sequence). The V and J ends lost 2 bases and 6 bases, in that order; junction bases with no gene match: 8. The CDR3 has 16 residues. This CDR3 reads CASSQLTSGVPKTQYF. In DNA form, the CDR3 reads TGTGCCAGCAGCCAACTGACTAGCGGGGTGCCGAAGACCCAGTACTTC.

In this sample, this clone turned up once. The rearrangement uses TRBV6-4 and TRBJ1-6; TRBD1 matches at 9 bases. CDR1 is MRHNA and CDR2 is SNTAGT in the germline V gene. The CDR3 runs to 16 residues. Trimming took 3 bases from V and 4 from J; bases not matched to a gene: 4. The CDR3 bases are TGTGCCAGCAGTGAAACCGGGACAGGGTATAATTCACCCCTCCACTTT. Its translation: CASSETGTGYNSPLHF.

As DNA, the CDR3 is TGTGCCAGCAGACAGGGAGGGGGGCAAGAGACCCAGTACTTC. Translation: CASRQGGGQETQYF. V usage is TRBV27 and J usage is TRBJ2-5; D possibly corresponds to TRBD2 (7 bases). Germline V CDR1 and CDR2: MNHEY, SMNVEV (reference sequence). V lost 6 bases and J 2 bases, leaving 13 bases between the germline ends. The CDR3 is made up of 14 amino acids.

The rearrangement uses TRBV5-1 and TRBJ2-5; 12 bases fit TRBD2. The CDR3 totals 14 residues. Trimming removed 5 bases from V and 5 bases from J; junction bases left unmatched: 4. CDR1 SGHRS and CDR2 YFSETQ come from the germline V gene. CDR3 amino acids: CASRGGLAGETQYF. The CDR3 nucleotides read TGCGCCAGCAGAGGCGGACTAGCGGGGGAGACCCAGTACTTC.

The gene calls are TRBV5-1 and TRBJ2-1; 8 nucleotides align to TRBD2. The CDR3 extends over 15 amino acids. Germline CDR1 and CDR2: SGHRS and YFSETQ. The ends lost 4 bases at V and 6 bases at J; junction bases unmatched: 9. The CDR3 protein is CASSTGGASSNEQFF. The CDR3 coding sequence is TGCGCCAGCAGCACCGGGGGGGCCTCTTCCAATGAGCAGTTCTTC.

V gene TRBV7-9 combines with J gene TRBJ1-5; 7 nucleotides align to TRBD1. This CDR3 comprises 13 residues. The junction had 3 bases not matched to a gene; V was cut back by 5 bases and J by 5 bases. Germline V lookup: CDR1 SEHNR, CDR2 FQNEAQ (reference sequence). The CDR3 is CASSRTGDQPQHF. The CDR3 DNA reads as TGTGCCAGCAGCCGGACAGGAGATCAGCCCCAGCATTTT. The complete variable domain, with remaining parts taken from reference TRBV7-9 and TRBJ1-5, reads DTGVSQNPRHKITKRGQNVTFRCDPISEHNRLYWYRQTLGQGPEFLTYFQNEAQLEKSRLLSDRFSAERPKGSFSTLEIQRTEQGDSAMYLCASSRTGDQPQHFGDGTRLSIL.

V gene TRBV19 combines with J gene TRBJ1-1, with D unclear. V was shortened by 3 bases and J by 2 bases, with 10 bases between the two germline ends. The germline CDR1 and CDR2 sequences are LNHDA and SQIVND (reference sequence). This CDR3 is built from 14 residues. CDR3 residues: CASSIAYSNTEAFF. The CDR3, as DNA: TGTGCCAGTAGTATTGCGTACAGTAACACTGAAGCTTTCTTT.

V usage is TRBV19 and J usage is TRBJ2-3; perhaps TRBD1 as D (5 bases). V dropped 5 bases and J dropped 9 bases, with 18 bases sitting between them. CDR1 and CDR2 from the germline V gene are LNHDA and SQIVND (reference sequence). This CDR3 has 14 residues. The CDR3 coding sequence is TGTGCCAGTAGTTACACCCCAGGGTTTCAGACGCAGTATTTT. It is translated as CASSYTPGFQTQYF.

This chain connects TRBV2 to TRBJ2-3; 10 bases fit TRBD2. This CDR3 contains 16 residues. Germline assignment: CDR1 SNHLY and CDR2 FYNNEI. J was trimmed by 11 bases and V by 6 bases; bases with no gene match: 17. CDR3 loop: CASSPGSGLASLVQYF. Written as DNA, the CDR3 is TGTGCCAGCAGCCCGGGATCGGGACTAGCGAGTTTAGTGCAGTATTTT.

The rearrangement uses TRBV3-1 (or the pseudogene TRBV3-2) and TRBJ2-7; 8 nucleotides agree with TRBD1. The V gene's germline CDR1 is LGHDT and CDR2 YNNKEL (reference sequence). The CDR3 contains 15 residues. Trimming at V came to 1 base and at J to 3 bases, leaving 5 bases not matched to a gene. The CDR3 DNA is TGTGCCAGCAGCCAAGCGGACAGGGCTGGCTACGAGCAGTACTTC. It specifies CASSQADRAGYEQYF.

This rearrangement joins TRBV12-3 or TRBV12-4 to TRBJ1-5; no clear D. This CDR3 is built from 12 residues. V lost 2 bases, J lost 6 bases, and 5 bases lay in between. CDR3 nucleotide sequence: TGTGCCAGCAGTTTATCCAGTCAGCCCCAGCATTTT. This encodes CASSLSSQPQHF.

This sequence joins TRBV18 and TRBJ1-5; D unresolved. Germline-derived CDR1 and CDR2 are KGHSH and LQKENI. This CDR3 has 15 amino acids. The V gene lost 2 bases and the J gene lost 4 bases, with 12 bases spanning the gap. For the CDR3, the DNA is TGTGCCAGCTCACCAGCAGCGACGATTAATCAGCCCCAGCATTTT. It translates to CASSPAATINQPQHF.

In the case of this clone: Distinct nucleotide sequences in the sample also encode this CDR3. The chain recombines TRBV9 with TRBJ2-3; 7 nucleotides align to TRBD2. V gave up 0 bases and J gave up 1 base; unmatched junction bases: 2. The CDR3 has 15 amino acids. CDR1 is SGDLS, CDR2 YYNGEE, per germline. CDR3 DNA: TGTGCCAGCAGCGTAGGGGGGAGGGGCACAGATACGCAGTATTTT. Protein: CASSVGGRGTDTQYF. Supplemented by reference TRBV9 and TRBJ2-3, the full variable domain reads DSGVTQTPKHLITATGQRVTLRCSPRSGDLSVYWYQQSLDQGLQFLIQYYNGEERAKGNILERFSAQQFPDLHSELNLSSLELGDSALYFCASSVGGRGTDTQYFGPGTRLTVL.

This chain links TRBV5-1 with TRBJ1-1; D perhaps matches TRBD1 (5 bases). CDR1 and CDR2 from the germline V gene are SGHRS and YFSETQ. The CDR3 runs 15 residues. V lost 3 bases, J lost 7 bases, and 19 bases lay in between. The CDR3, as DNA: TGCGCCAGCAGCTGGGGGGGGACGTCCCCCGATGAAGCTTTCTTT. It codes for CASSWGGTSPDEAFF. The variable domain in full, completed from reference TRBV5-1 and TRBJ1-1, reads KAGVTQTPRYLIKTRGQQVTLSCSPISGHRSVSWYQQTPGQGLQFLFEYFSETQRNKGNFPGRFSGRQFSNSRSEMNVSTLELGDSALYLCASSWGGTSPDEAFFGQGTRLTVV.

The rearrangement joins TRBV7-8 to TRBJ1-1; possibly TRBD1 for D (6 bases). V was trimmed by 5 bases and J by 0 bases, leaving 19 bases between them. The CDR3 runs 17 residues. Germline V lookup: CDR1 SGHVS, CDR2 FQNEAQ. The CDR3 DNA sequence: TGTGCCAGCAGCCAAGGGAGGGGGGATTACATGAACACTGAAGCTTTCTTT. Its protein product is CASSQGRGDYMNTEAFF. Full variable domain (rest looked up from reference TRBV7-8 and TRBJ1-1): GAGVSQSPRYKVAKRGQDVALRCDPISGHVSLFWYQQALGQGPEFLTYFQNEAQLDKSGLPSDRFFAERPEGSVSTLKIQRTQQEDSAVYLCASSQGRGDYMNTEAFFGQGTRLTVV.

The V and J genes are TRBV4-2 and TRBJ1-2; a possible D gene is TRBD1 (5 bases). From germline, CDR1 is LGHNA and CDR2 YNFKEQ. Between the trimmed V and J ends, which lost 2 bases and 10 bases, there was a span of 17 bases. The CDR3 sequence is 14 residues long. The CDR3 DNA sequence: TGTGCCAGCAGCCAAAATCTACAGGCGGCGGCCTACACCTTC. Residues: CASSQNLQAAAYTF.

This chain links TRBV9 with TRBJ1-4; 7 bases map to TRBD1. Germline lookup yields CDR1 SGDLS and CDR2 YYNGEE. The V gene end was trimmed by 3 bases and the J gene end by 0 bases; junction bases not matched to a gene: 8. The CDR3 is 17 amino acids. CDR3 nucleotide sequence: TGTGCCAGCAGCGCCTCGACAGGGTTCGCAACTAATGAAAAACTGTTTTTT. This encodes CASSASTGFATNEKLFF.

The chain links TRBV19 to TRBJ2-3; possible D gene TRBD2, 5 bases. Germline V gene sequence: CDR1 LNHDA, CDR2 SQIVND (reference sequence). Trimming pared 5 bases from V and 1 base from J, leaving 7 bases between. This CDR3 comprises 13 residues. The CDR3 loop reads CASSRGGTDTQYF. The CDR3 coding sequence is TGTGCCAGTAGTCGGGGAGGCACAGATACGCAGTATTTT.

The chain uses TRBV19 and TRBJ2-5; 12 positions agree with TRBD2. The CDR3 totals 15 residues. With V trimmed by 6 bases and J by 5 bases, 7 bases remained unmatched. Germline V gene sequence: CDR1 LNHDA, CDR2 SQIVND (reference sequence). The CDR3: CASRLAGGRWETQYF. The CDR3 DNA reads as TGTGCCAGTAGACTAGCGGGGGGCCGGTGGGAGACCCAGTACTTC.

The rearrangement uses TRBV5-1 and TRBJ1-1; TRBD1 matches 12 bases. Germline V gives CDR1 SGHRS, CDR2 YFSETQ. The CDR3 spans 17 residues. Trimming took 4 bases from V and 10 from J; bases not matched to a gene: 17. The CDR3 DNA reads as TGCGCCAGCAGCCCGAGAGGACCGGGACAGGGGGCGGTAGGAGCTTTCTTT. Translated, it gives CASSPRGPGQGAVGAFF.

This sequence joins TRBV19 and TRBJ1-5; 7 nucleotides align to TRBD1. The V segment lost 9 bases and the J segment 0 bases; nucleotides outside the gene matches: 8. Germline lookup yields CDR1 LNHDA and CDR2 SQIVND (reference sequence). This CDR3 is built from 15 residues. CDR3 protein: CASLGQLYSNQPQHF. CDR3 nucleotides: TGTGCCAGCTTGGGACAGCTATATAGCAATCAGCCCCAGCATTTT.

The chain uses TRBV3-1 (or the pseudogene TRBV3-2) and TRBJ2-1; 14 positions match TRBD2. Germline CDR1 is LGHDT and CDR2 is YNNKEL (reference sequence). The CDR3 has 17 residues. Trimming at V came to 1 base and at J to 9 bases, leaving 8 bases not matched to a gene. The CDR3 spells CASSQALRLAGGIEQFF. Written as DNA, the CDR3 is TGTGCCAGCAGCCAAGCGCTTCGACTAGCGGGGGGGATTGAGCAGTTCTTC.

The chain links TRBV18 to TRBJ1-4; 12 nucleotides align to TRBD1. The germline gives CDR1 KGHSH, CDR2 LQKENI. CDR3 length: 16 amino acids. After removal of 3 bases from V and 8 bases from J, the junction contained 7 bases not matched to a gene. This CDR3 reads CASSPGQGAVLEKLFF. In DNA form, the CDR3 reads TGTGCCAGCTCACCGGGACAGGGGGCGGTTTTGGAAAAACTGTTTTTT.

The chain employs TRBV30 and TRBJ2-7; 11 bases fit TRBD1. Germline CDR1 and CDR2: GTSNPN and SVGIG (reference sequence). Losses at the gene ends were 3 bases for V and 3 bases for J; bases not matched to a gene: 7. This CDR3 comprises 15 residues. In nucleotides, the CDR3 is TGTGCCTGGAGGGTAGGGACAGGGGGACTCTACGAGCAGTACTTC. Protein product: CAWRVGTGGLYEQYF.

The J gene is TRBJ2-3, the V gene TRBV18; 10 nucleotides match TRBD1. CDR1 and CDR2 (germline): KGHSH, LQKENI. V lost 2 bases and J lost 5; bases outside the gene matches: 7. The CDR3 extends over 16 amino acids. CDR3 sequence (DNA): TGTGCCAGCTCACCATCGGTGACAGGGGGCCGAGATACGCAGTATTTT. Protein product: CASSPSVTGGRDTQYF.

The chain has TRBV28 and TRBJ1-6; 8 bases match TRBD1. Germline CDR1 MDHEN, CDR2 SYDVKM. V dropped 8 bases and J dropped 8; count of bases not matched to a gene: 2. CDR3 size: 12 residues. The CDR3 nucleotides are TGTGCCAGCGAGACAGGGGATTCACCCCTCCACTTT. Its translation is CASETGDSPLHF. Looking up the rest from reference TRBV28 and TRBJ1-6 gives the full variable domain: DVKVTQSSRYLVKRTGEKVFLECVQDMDHENMFWYRQDPGLGLRLIYFSYDVKMKEKGDIPEGYSVSREKKERFSLILESASTNQTSMYLCASETGDSPLHFGNGTRLTVT.

The chain uses TRBV19 and TRBJ1-1; 9 bases align to TRBD1. From germline, CDR1 is LNHDA and CDR2 SQIVND (reference sequence). Trimming removed 7 bases from V and 3 bases from J; junction bases left unmatched: 6. The CDR3 covers 14 residues. The DNA for the CDR3 is TGTGCCAGTACCTCGGGACAGGGCTACACTGAAGCTTTCTTT. Translating it yields CASTSGQGYTEAFF.